These T cell receptor beta chains were read from a single sample in a study of CD8 T cells in Susac syndrome. TCRdb ran MiXCR on the immunoSEQ multiplex PCR reads and lists one entry per CDR3 protein. This sample has more than 65,000 distinct CDR3 sequences, with around 95% found just once. Sample: CD8+ T cells from PBMCs. Receptors were obtained from a human donor in good health. Both conserved end residues are part of each CDR3. D genes are given only for firm matches. Size is stated for part of the rows, as once, few or many counts, or as a class when the clone is expanded.

NA TRBJ2-2 NA TRBV19 CASSITNTGELFF TGTGCCAGTAGTATCACGAACACCGGGGAGCTGTTTTTT
NA TRBJ1-1 NA TRBV9 CASSGEDSPVNTEAFF TGTGCCAGCAGCGGGGAGGACAGCCCGGTGAACACTGAAGCTTTCTTT
NA TRBJ1-2 NA TRBV15 CATSRDLGTSYGYTF TGTGCCACCAGCAGAGATCTAGGCACGAGCTATGGCTACACCTTC
NA TRBJ1-1 NA TRBV14 CASSPRGNTEAFF TGTGCCAGCAGCCCCCGCGGGAACACTGAAGCTTTCTTT
NA TRBJ2-1 TRBD2 TRBV7-9 CASSSWGLAGYNEQFF TGTGCCAGCAGCTCGTGGGGACTAGCGGGATACAATGAGCAGTTCTTC
NA TRBJ1-1 TRBD1 TRBV13 CASSRQGREAFF TGTGCCAGCAGCAGACAGGGTCGAGAAGCTTTCTTT
NA TRBJ1-4 NA TRBV13 CASSLWSGPTNEKLFF TGTGCCAGCAGCCTATGGTCGGGGCCCACTAATGAAAAACTGTTTTTT
NA TRBJ2-7 NA TRBV5-1 CASSLAGASNHEQYF TGCGCCAGCAGCTTGGCCGGAGCCTCGAACCACGAGCAGTACTTC
NA TRBJ2-7 NA TRBV5-1 CASSLDGVSYEQYF TGCGCCAGCAGCTTGGACGGTGTCTCCTACGAGCAGTACTTC
NA TRBJ2-3 NA TRBV15 CATSGLLSTDTQYF TGTGCCACCAGTGGCCTCCTCTCCACAGATACGCAGTATTTT
once TRBJ1-1 NA TRBV29-1 CSGFDRFVSEAFF TGCAGCGGGTTCGACAGGTTCGTCTCTGAAGCTTTCTTT
once TRBJ1-4 NA TRBV2 CASSGQHATNEKLFF TGTGCCAGCAGCGGACAGCATGCAACTAATGAAAAACTGTTTTTT
NA TRBJ2-3 NA TRBV6-5 CASSYRTARGSDTQYF TGTGCCAGCAGTTACCGGACCGCCCGGGGGTCAGATACGCAGTATTTT
NA TRBJ1-6 NA TRBV4-1 CASSLLRDSPLHF TGCGCCAGCAGCCTCTTAAGGGATTCACCCCTCCACTTT
NA TRBJ1-2 NA TRBV29-1 CSVPTGYGYTF TGCAGCGTTCCAACAGGCTATGGCTACACCTTC
NA TRBJ2-3 NA TRBV9 CASSVEGSSTDTQYF TGTGCCAGCAGCGTAGAGGGGTCTAGCACAGATACGCAGTATTTT
NA TRBJ2-6 TRBD1 TRBV5-6 CASGQGAQGANVLTF TGTGCCAGCGGACAGGGGGCGCAAGGGGCCAACGTCCTGACTTTC
NA TRBJ2-7 NA TRBV4-2 CASSQQISYEQYF TGTGCCAGCAGCCAACAGATCTCCTACGAGCAGTACTTC
once TRBJ1-1 TRBD1 TRBV28 CASAGRQGLTEAFF TGTGCCAGCGCGGGCCGACAGGGGTTAACTGAAGCTTTCTTT
NA TRBJ2-7 NA TRBV29-1 CSVETAEPSYEQYF TGCAGCGTTGAGACGGCCGAACCCTCCTACGAGCAGTACTTC
NA TRBJ2-5 NA TRBV3-1 CASSHGDRLTEAQYF TGTGCCAGCAGCCACGGCGACAGACTCACGGAGGCCCAGTACTTC
NA TRBJ1-2 TRBD1 TRBV27 CASSLKGQGSYGYTF TGTGCCAGCAGTTTAAAGGGACAGGGTTCCTATGGCTACACCTTC
NA TRBJ2-2 TRBD1 TRBV29-1 CSVLGAGTGSTGELFF TGCAGCGTGCTTGGAGCCGGGACAGGAAGCACCGGGGAGCTGTTTTTT
NA TRBJ1-6 NA TRBV27 CASSTREGDYNSPLHF TGTGCCAGCAGTACCCGGGAGGGGGACTATAATTCACCCCTCCACTTT
NA TRBJ1-1 NA TRBV7-9 CASSFGVSLPEAFF TGTGCCAGCAGCTTTGGGGTCTCCCTCCCTGAAGCTTTCTTT
NA TRBJ2-3 NA TRBV6-5 CASSYSGGSTDTQYF TGTGCCAGCAGTTACTCAGGGGGTAGCACAGATACGCAGTATTTT
NA TRBJ2-7 TRBD1 TRBV5-6 CASSRTGYDYEQYF TGTGCCAGCAGCCGGACAGGGTATGACTACGAGCAGTACTTC
NA TRBJ1-1 NA TRBV5-4 CASSLSPGREAFF TGTGCCAGCAGTCTGAGTCCGGGCCGTGAAGCTTTCTTT
once TRBJ2-3 NA TRBV29-1 CSVLPGNTDTQYF TGCAGCGTCCTTCCGGGAAACACAGATACGCAGTATTTT
NA TRBJ2-2 TRBD1 TRBV29-1 CSVEGTGAAGELFF TGCAGCGTCGAAGGGACAGGGGCGGCCGGGGAGCTGTTTTTT
NA TRBJ1-2 NA TRBV20-1 CSARVGYTF TGCAGTGCTAGAGTTGGCTACACCTTC
NA TRBJ1-1 NA TRBV7-2 CASSPEAFF TGTGCCAGCAGTCCTGAAGCTTTCTTT
NA TRBJ1-1 NA TRBV19 CASSPRLVAEAFF TGTGCCAGTAGTCCCAGACTAGTCGCTGAAGCTTTCTTT
NA TRBJ2-5 NA TRBV15 CATSESDMGQETQYF TGTGCCACCAGCGAGTCTGACATGGGGCAAGAGACCCAGTACTTC
NA TRBJ1-5 NA TRBV27 CASSFRAHQPQHF TGTGCCAGCAGTTTCAGGGCCCATCAGCCCCAGCATTTT
NA TRBJ2-2 NA TRBV4-2 CASSHPAETGELFF TGTGCCAGCAGCCACCCCGCAGAGACCGGGGAGCTGTTTTTT
NA TRBJ1-5 NA TRBV6-5 CASSYSRGGSEPQHF TGTGCCAGCAGTTACTCCCGCGGGGGCTCGGAGCCCCAGCATTTT
NA TRBJ2-7 NA TRBV29-1 CSVDWADSYEQYF TGCAGCGTTGATTGGGCTGACTCCTACGAGCAGTACTTC